This entry concerns a single TCR beta chain. V was pared by 4 bases and J by 0 bases, with 3 bases of the junction left unmatched. The germline gives CDR1 SNHLY, CDR2 FYNNEI. This CDR3 is 15 amino acids long. This sample was taken from a study of OX40 agonist ivuxolimab in advanced cancers. About the study: Among those enrolled, mean age was around 60 years (range roughly 23 to 79) and 75% to 85% were male.

Assay: immunoSEQ multiplex PCR; the TCRdb copy retains only in-frame clones and omits some. This sample has tens of thousands of clones, with around 84% found just once. The chain employs TRBV2 and TRBJ1-3; TRBD1 matches 7 bases. This TCR derives from an adult with an advanced solid tumor such as melanoma, head and neck, liver or kidney cancer. The sequencing here drew on CD4+ or CD8+ T cells sorted from blood, taken in a trial of the OX40 agonist ivuxolimab. CDR3 in amino acids: CASSGGQDSGNTIYF. The CDR3 DNA reads TGTGCCAGCAGTGGAGGACAGGACTCTGGAAACACCATATATTTT.